These 13 T cell receptor beta chains were all obtained from the same sample, sequenced in a study of blood T cell repertoires in COVID-19. TCRdb keeps only in-frame clones here, not all; method: immunoSEQ multiplex PCR. This table has around 39,000 clones, more than 65% appearing once. The specimen sequenced was peripheral blood. These receptors all stem from an elderly man with active or convalescent COVID-19.

The chain carries TRBV25-1 and TRBJ1-2, with a tentative D call TRBD1 (5 bases). V was shortened by 3 bases and J by 7 bases, with 6 bases between the two germline ends. Per germline, CDR1 MGHDK and CDR2 SYGVNS. The CDR3 runs to 11 residues. The CDR3 protein is CASSDRVGYTF. In DNA, the CDR3 is TGTGCCAGCAGTGACAGGGTTGGCTACACCTTC.

The rearrangement uses TRBV19 and TRBJ1-5, with D maybe TRBD1 (5 bases). CDR1 is LNHDA and CDR2 is SQIVND in the germline V gene (reference sequence). The CDR3 runs 17 residues. Trimming took 5 bases from V and 1 from J, leaving 18 bases between them. CDR3 coding DNA: TGTGCCAGTAGTGCCTCGGGGGGGGTAGGGAGCAATCAGCCCCAGCATTTT. It specifies CASSASGGVGSNQPQHF.

J is TRBJ2-3 and V is TRBV18; D is perhaps TRBD1 (6 bases). Trimming cost V 3 bases and J 5 bases, with 12 bases left between them. Per the germline V gene, CDR1 is KGHSH and CDR2 is LQKENI. This CDR3 spans 14 amino acids. This CDR3 is CASSPRARGDTQYF. In nucleotides, the CDR3 is TGTGCCAGCTCACCTCGGGCCAGGGGAGATACGCAGTATTTT.

The chain employs TRBV11-2 and TRBJ2-1, with TRBD2 matching over 13 bases. V was pared by 2 bases and J by 9 bases, with 4 bases of the junction left unmatched. Germline CDR1 and CDR2: SGHAT and FQNNGV. The CDR3 loop spans 15 amino acids. CDR3: CASSLWTSGSIEQFF. CDR3 bases: TGTGCCAGCAGCTTATGGACTAGCGGGAGCATTGAGCAGTTCTTC.

The chain combines TRBV27 with TRBJ1-3, with D maybe TRBD1 (5 bases). Deletions cut 0 bases from V and 4 bases from J, with 16 bases between. This CDR3 spans 17 amino acids. Germline-derived CDR1 and CDR2 are MNHEY and SMNVEV (reference sequence). The CDR3 nucleotides read TGTGCCAGCAGTTTATCCAGGGTGAGAAGGACAGGAAACACCATATATTTT. It codes for CASSLSRVRRTGNTIYF.

The chain joins TRBV7-2 to TRBJ1-2; 10 nucleotides agree with TRBD1. The CDR3 covers 14 residues. V dropped 5 bases and J dropped 8; count of bases not matched to a gene: 8. The germline gives CDR1 SGHTA, CDR2 FQGNSA. This CDR3 is CASSPDRGRVGYTF. CDR3 bases: TGTGCCAGCAGCCCAGACAGGGGGCGAGTCGGCTACACCTTC.

This CDR3 reads CAISEGTGGGQPQHF. CDR3 nucleotides: TGTGCCATCAGTGAAGGGACAGGGGGAGGTCAGCCCCAGCATTTT. The rearrangement links TRBV10-3 to TRBJ1-5, with TRBD1 identical over 11 bases. The CDR3 has 15 residues. Unmatched junction bases numbered 4, after V lost 3 bases and J lost 6 bases. The germline gives CDR1 ENHRY, CDR2 SYGVKD.

This rearrangement joins TRBV18 to TRBJ1-2; the D gene is possibly TRBD1 (6 bases). The CDR3 loop spans 15 amino acids. V dropped 6 bases and J dropped 7 bases, with 21 bases sitting between them. Germline V gene lookup returns CDR1 KGHSH and CDR2 LQKENI. The DNA of the CDR3 is TGTGCCAGCTCGACGACTACAGGGCTTTCTCCTGGCTACACCTTC. Translated: CASSTTTGLSPGYTF. The variable domain in full, completed from reference TRBV18 and TRBJ1-2, reads NAGVMQNPRHLVRRRGQEARLRCSPMKGHSHVYWYRQLPEEGLKFMVYLQKENIIDESGMPKERFSAEFPKEGPSILRIQQVVRGDSAAYFCASSTTTGLSPGYTFGSGTRLTVV.

This clone came up once. The V and J genes are TRBV7-8 and TRBJ1-2; D not certain. There are 12 residues in the CDR3. Trimming stripped 5 bases from V and 5 bases from J, with 9 bases between. Germline V gene sequence: CDR1 SGHVS, CDR2 FQNEAQ. In DNA form, the CDR3 reads TGTGCCAGCAGCCAGACTGATTATGGCTACACCTTC. Translated, it gives CASSQTDYGYTF. The variable domain in full, with the rest retrieved from reference TRBV7-8 and TRBJ1-2, is GAGVSQSPRYKVAKRGQDVALRCDPISGHVSLFWYQQALGQGPEFLTYFQNEAQLDKSGLPSDRFFAERPEGSVSTLKIQRTQQEDSAVYLCASSQTDYGYTFGSGTRLTVV.

The chain links TRBV14 to TRBJ1-1; unclear D gene. The CDR3 has 13 amino acids. V gave up 4 bases and J gave up 1 base, with 7 bases separating them. Germline CDR1 and CDR2: SGHDN and FVKESK. CDR3 coding DNA: TGTGCCAGCAGCCTTAGTAGGAACACTGAAGCTTTCTTT. Its protein is CASSLSRNTEAFF.

The chain recombines TRBV5-6 with TRBJ2-1; 10 nucleotides align to TRBD2. There are 15 residues in the CDR3. Germline V gives CDR1 SGHDT, CDR2 YYEEEE. V lost 1 base and J lost 4; bases outside the gene matches: 2. The CDR3 reads CASSLKAGGYNEQFF. The CDR3, as DNA: TGTGCCAGCAGCTTGAAAGCGGGAGGGTACAATGAGCAGTTCTTC.

The genes are TRBV6-2 or TRBV6-3 and TRBJ2-3; a weak D match, TRBD2 (6 bases). The CDR3 length is 16 residues. The V gene's germline CDR1 is MNHEY and CDR2 SVGEGT. Trimming removed 5 bases at V and 7 bases at J, with 22 bases between. DNA for the CDR3: TGTGCCAGCAGTAGGGATAGGACGGGGCGGGGAAATACGCAGTATTTT. Translating it yields CASSRDRTGRGNTQYF.

The chain carries TRBV7-8 and TRBJ1-1; the D is unclear. V was trimmed by 0 bases and J by 1 base, leaving 9 bases between them. The CDR3 has 15 residues. CDR1 and CDR2 (germline): SGHVS, FQNEAQ. CDR3 DNA: TGTGCCAGCAGCTTAGCGCGGGCAGAGAACACTGAAGCTTTCTTT. Translation gives CASSLARAENTEAFF.